Below, 25 T cell receptor beta chains from the same sample are listed, as sequenced in a study of blood T cell repertoires in COVID-19. Sequenced by immunoSEQ multiplex PCR; TCRdb stores in-frame clones only, minus some. The data contain under 100,000 clones, roughly 88% of them singletons. Sequencing was carried out using peripheral blood. All receptors come from a woman of 80 years or more with COVID-19, enrolled during active disease.

The rearrangement uses TRBV5-5 and TRBJ2-4; the D is unclear. Trimming cost V 2 bases and J 0 bases, with 6 bases left between them. This CDR3 has 14 residues. Germline assignment: CDR1 SGHKS and CDR2 YYEKEE (reference sequence). The CDR3 loop is CASSFSLAKNIQYF. The CDR3 DNA follows: TGTGCCAGCAGCTTTAGTCTAGCCAAAAACATTCAGTACTTC.

V and J are TRBV10-3 and TRBJ1-5; TRBD1 agrees at 8 bases. The ends lost 5 bases at V and 4 bases at J; junction bases unmatched: 4. The CDR3 is 14 amino acids. Germline values: CDR1 ENHRY, CDR2 SYGVKD. CDR3 nucleotide sequence: TGTGCCATCAGTCGGACAGGGTTAAATCAGCCCCAGCATTTT. Translated: CAISRTGLNQPQHF.

The chain carries TRBV24-1 and TRBJ2-2; D is perhaps TRBD1 (6 bases). Germline CDR1 is KGHDR and CDR2 is SFDVKD. The CDR3 is made up of 14 amino acids. Trimming removed 4 bases from V and 6 bases from J, with 11 bases in between. The CDR3 loop reads CATSEWGRAGELFF. CDR3 coding DNA: TGTGCCACCAGTGAGTGGGGGCGCGCCGGGGAGCTGTTTTTT.

CDR3 residues: CACVSLAGGLSSYNEQFF. The CDR3 DNA follows: TGTGCCTGCGTATCCCTAGCGGGAGGCCTCAGCTCCTACAATGAGCAGTTCTTC. The chain uses TRBV30 and TRBJ2-1, with 11 bases fitting TRBD2. The germline gives CDR1 GTSNPN, CDR2 SVGIG (reference sequence). The V and J ends lost 6 bases and 0 bases, in that order; junction bases with no gene match: 13. The CDR3 runs 18 residues.

J is TRBJ1-2 and V is TRBV5-4; D gene ambiguous. The CDR3 is 13 amino acids. The V end was cut by 4 bases, the J end by 4 bases, with 11 bases between. Germline assignment: CDR1 SGHNT and CDR2 YYREEE (reference sequence). The CDR3 coding sequence is TGTGCCAGCAGCCCTGACATCCTCTATGGCTACACCTTC. Translated: CASSPDILYGYTF.

The rearrangement joins TRBV18 to TRBJ1-6; 8 bases map to TRBD1. CDR3 length equals 14 residues. V was pared by 2 bases and J by 6 bases, with 0 bases of the junction left unmatched. Looked up from germline, CDR1 is KGHSH and CDR2 is LQKENI. The CDR3 DNA reads TGTGCCAGCTCACCAGGACAGGGTAATTCACCCCTCCACTTT. Translating gives CASSPGQGNSPLHF. Full variable domain (rest looked up from reference TRBV18 and TRBJ1-6): NAGVMQNPRHLVRRRGQEARLRCSPMKGHSHVYWYRQLPEEGLKFMVYLQKENIIDESGMPKERFSAEFPKEGPSILRIQQVVRGDSAAYFCASSPGQGNSPLHFGNGTRLTVT.

The rearrangement uses TRBV3-1 (or the pseudogene TRBV3-2) and TRBJ2-7; D not resolved. The germline gives CDR1 LGHDT, CDR2 YNNKEL (reference sequence). V lost 0 bases and J lost 4, with 13 bases in between. This CDR3 has 15 residues. CDR3 loop: CASSQELRVWYEQYF. The CDR3 bases are TGTGCCAGCAGCCAAGAACTTCGGGTATGGTACGAGCAGTACTTC.

This chain uses TRBV10-3 with TRBJ1-5; the D gene is possibly TRBD1 (5 bases). This CDR3 is built from 17 residues. V gave up 0 bases and J gave up 1 base, with 13 bases separating them. Germline V gene lookup returns CDR1 ENHRY and CDR2 SYGVKD. CDR3 region: CAISESIGGRSNQPQHF. CDR3 nucleotide sequence: TGTGCCATCAGTGAGTCAATCGGGGGACGGAGCAATCAGCCCCAGCATTTT.

The rearrangement joins TRBV6-5 to TRBJ2-7; a weak D match, TRBD1 (5 bases). V shed 11 bases and J shed 2 bases, with 13 bases lying between them. CDR3 length: 12 residues. Germline assignment: CDR1 MNHEY and CDR2 SVGAGI. The CDR3 coding sequence is TGTGCCTCTAGGAAAGGGGCCTACGAGCAGTACTTC. This sequence encodes CASRKGAYEQYF.

V gene TRBV29-1 combines with J gene TRBJ2-7; D is possibly TRBD2 (5 bases). This CDR3 contains 12 residues. Trimming took 7 bases from V and 5 from J, leaving 15 bases between them. CDR1 SQVTM and CDR2 ANQGSEA come from the germline V gene. CDR3 sequence reads: CSAWAGYNEQYF. The CDR3 DNA follows: TGCAGCGCCTGGGCGGGTTACAACGAGCAGTACTTC.

This rearrangement joins TRBV5-1 to TRBJ2-5; no definite D call. Germline V gene data show CDR1 as SGHRS and CDR2 as YFSETQ. With 2 bases removed from V and 1 base from J, the gap between germline ends came to 9 bases. CDR3 length equals 14 residues. The CDR3 region has the DNA TGCGCCAGCAGCTTCGGAGTGATCCAAGAGACCCAGTACTTC. Translation: CASSFGVIQETQYF.

This clone was picked up a small number of times. V is TRBV6-6 and J is TRBJ2-7, with D tentatively TRBD2 (5 bases). The ends were cut back, 8 bases at V and 2 bases at J, with 16 bases in the middle. The CDR3 spans 14 residues. Germline V gene sequence: CDR1 MNHNY, CDR2 SVGAGI (reference sequence). CDR3 nucleotide sequence: TGTGCCAGCTCCCGGACCCTAGCACCCTACGAGCAGTACTTC. Residues: CASSRTLAPYEQYF.

V is TRBV2 and J is TRBJ1-5; D unclear. The CDR3 totals 13 residues. Trimming pared 7 bases from V and 7 bases from J, leaving 14 bases between. CDR1 is SNHLY, CDR2 FYNNEI, per germline. The DNA for the CDR3 is TGTGCCAGCACGCGGCAGACCGACCAGCCCCAGCATTTT. Translated, it gives CASTRQTDQPQHF.

The J gene is TRBJ2-1, the V gene TRBV7-2; the D gene is possibly TRBD2 (5 bases). Germline V lookup: CDR1 SGHTA, CDR2 FQGNSA. This CDR3 contains 15 residues. The V and J ends lost 2 bases and 6 bases respectively, with 14 bases between them. CDR3 sequence: CASSLLPLASNEQFF. For the CDR3, the DNA is TGTGCCAGCAGCTTATTGCCGCTAGCCTCCAATGAGCAGTTCTTC.

The chain has TRBV18 and TRBJ2-1; the D gene is possibly TRBD2 (5 bases). The V end was cut by 3 bases, the J end by 1 base, with 10 bases between. The CDR3 consists of 15 residues. Germline values: CDR1 KGHSH, CDR2 LQKENI. The CDR3 loop is CASSPQLGSYNEQFF. In nucleotides, the CDR3 is TGTGCCAGCTCACCCCAACTAGGGTCCTACAATGAGCAGTTCTTC.

This clone has a single count. This chain links TRBV19 with TRBJ2-3; 7 bases are shared with TRBD2. The CDR3 contains 15 residues. Losses at the gene ends were 4 bases for V and 5 bases for J; bases not matched to a gene: 9. Per the germline V gene, CDR1 is LNHDA and CDR2 is SQIVND (reference sequence). In DNA form, the CDR3 reads TGTGCCAGTAGTAGCTCGACGGGGGGACTAGATACGCAGTATTTT. Amino acid sequence: CASSSSTGGLDTQYF.

The V and J genes are TRBV2 and TRBJ1-1; weak D call: TRBD1 (5 bases). Trimming cost V 4 bases and J 3 bases, with 9 bases left between them. The CDR3 runs 13 residues. The germline V gene encodes CDR1 SNHLY and CDR2 FYNNEI. CDR3 in amino acids: CASSGSGYTEAFF. CDR3 nucleotides: TGTGCCAGCAGTGGTTCAGGGTACACTGAAGCTTTCTTT.

V and J are TRBV12-3 or TRBV12-4 and TRBJ2-7; D might be TRBD1 (5 bases). The CDR3 contains 12 residues. The V end lost 8 bases, the J end lost 1 base, and 9 bases lay between the germline ends. The CDR3 region is CASARASYEQYF. CDR3 bases: TGTGCCAGCGCCAGGGCTTCCTACGAGCAGTACTTC.

The chain links TRBV30 to TRBJ2-5; 8 nucleotides line up with TRBD2. V was clipped by 4 bases and J by 5 bases; unmatched bases: 12. Germline V gene data show CDR1 as GTSNPN and CDR2 as SVGIG (reference sequence). The CDR3 has 15 residues. DNA of the CDR3: TGTGCCTGGAACCACGGGGGGGACTGGGGGGAGACCCAGTACTTC. Translating it yields CAWNHGGDWGETQYF.

This chain uses TRBV4-1 with TRBJ1-2, with TRBD1 identical over 9 bases. CDR3 size: 16 residues. Trimming at V came to 0 bases and at J to 5 bases, leaving 7 bases not matched to a gene. Germline V gene sequence: CDR1 MGHRA, CDR2 YSYEKL. The chain's CDR3 is CASSQEGTGPYYGYTF. The CDR3 coding sequence is TGCGCCAGCAGCCAAGAAGGGACAGGGCCTTATTATGGCTACACCTTC.

The chain links TRBV7-2 to TRBJ1-3; D might be TRBD1 (6 bases). The CDR3 runs to 18 residues. Per germline, CDR1 SGHTA and CDR2 FQGNSA. Trimming stripped 5 bases from V and 0 bases from J, with 20 bases between. The CDR3 here is CASSPRQGSYLSGNTIYF. CDR3 nucleotide sequence: TGTGCCAGCAGCCCGAGGCAGGGGTCTTATCTCTCTGGAAACACCATATATTTT.

This chain connects TRBV12-5 to TRBJ2-7; the D gene is possibly TRBD1 (6 bases). From germline, CDR1 is LGHNT and CDR2 FRNRAP. The V end was cut by 5 bases, the J end by 0 bases, with 14 bases between. This CDR3 is built from 15 residues. CDR3 protein: CASGTQQGYSYEQYF. DNA of the CDR3: TGTGCTAGTGGTACTCAACAGGGTTACTCCTACGAGCAGTACTTC.

About this clone: This sample also contains other DNA sequences that code for the same CDR3. V and J are TRBV30 and TRBJ2-7; D is possibly TRBD2 (6 bases). Germline V CDR1 and CDR2: GTSNPN, SVGIG (reference sequence). The length of the CDR3 is 11 residues. V lost 0 bases and J lost 7, with 7 bases in between. DNA for the CDR3: TGTGCCTGGAGTGTAGGAGGGGAGCAGTACTTC. Residues: CAWSVGGEQYF.

The table lists this clone with a few counts. The chain employs TRBV6-5 and TRBJ2-7; 7 bases match TRBD1. The CDR3 sequence is 14 residues long. The germline gives CDR1 MNHEY, CDR2 SVGAGI. Trimming cost V 7 bases and J 2 bases; bases outside gene matches: 8. CDR3 loop: CASTRPGTAYEQYF. The CDR3 DNA follows: TGTGCCAGCACTCGGCCCGGGACAGCCTACGAGCAGTACTTC.

This chain links TRBV3-1 (or the pseudogene TRBV3-2) with TRBJ2-5; D perhaps matches TRBD2 (6 bases). With 4 bases removed from V and 4 bases from J, the gap between germline ends came to 16 bases. The CDR3 has 15 amino acids. CDR1 is LGHDT and CDR2 is YNNKEL in the germline V gene (reference sequence). The CDR3 reads CASSPDPRRGETQYF. CDR3 DNA sequence: TGTGCCAGCAGCCCGGACCCCCGGCGGGGAGAGACCCAGTACTTC.